This is a list of T cell receptor beta chains from one sample in a study of Ad26.COV2.S vaccination and SARS-CoV-2 variants. The data were produced by immunoSEQ multiplex PCR, yet TCRdb's version contains in-frame clones alone and is incomplete. The table has about 330,000 clones, about nine tenths seen once; the top ten hold over 5%. The sequences come from peripheral blood, collected in a trial of Ad26.COV2.S vaccine versus placebo. The receptors here all came from a person between 18 and 60 years old who received the Ad26.COV2.S COVID-19 vaccine or a placebo. CDR3s include the opening cysteine and the closing phenylalanine or tryptophan. Fields, in order: J gene, D gene, V gene, clone size, CDR3 protein, CDR3 DNA. D genes are given only for firm matches. Clone size is given for some rows only: seen once, a few or many times, or a class if the clone is expanded.

TRBJ1-1	-	TRBV6-5	-	CASSYGGLMNTEAFF	TGTGCCAGCAGTTACGGGGGGCTAATGAACACTGAAGCTTTCTTT
TRBJ1-1	TRBD1	TRBV30	-	CAWRRQGAEGEAFF	TGTGCCTGGAGACGACAGGGGGCAGAGGGTGAAGCTTTCTTT
TRBJ1-1	-	TRBV7-8	-	CASSHQVPNTEAFF	TGTGCCAGCAGCCACCAAGTCCCGAACACTGAAGCTTTCTTT
TRBJ1-1	TRBD1	TRBV7-6	-	CASSSLYRGRNTEAFF	TGTGCCAGCAGCTCTCTCTACAGGGGGCGGAACACTGAAGCTTTCTTT
TRBJ1-1	TRBD1	TRBV11-2	-	CASIVTGSNTEAFF	TGTGCCAGCATCGTGACAGGGTCCAATACTGAAGCTTTCTTT
TRBJ1-2	-	TRBV6-5	-	CASSSVPYGYTF	TGTGCCAGCAGCTCCGTACCATATGGCTACACCTTC
TRBJ2-2	-	TRBV5-6	once	CASSFGTTNTGELFF	TGTGCCAGCAGCTTCGGGACAACGAACACCGGGGAGCTGTTTTTT
TRBJ1-2	-	TRBV19	-	CASMTSPGTGRRGYTF	TGTGCCAGTATGACCTCGCCCGGGACCGGTCGTCGTGGCTACACCTTC
TRBJ2-1	TRBD2	TRBV6-2/TRBV6-3	-	CASSYRGGAGGNEQFF	TGTGCCAGCAGTTACCGCGGGGGGGCCGGGGGTAATGAGCAGTTCTTC
TRBJ1-4	-	TRBV27	once	CASGQGKLFF	TGTGCCAGCGGGCAGGGAAAACTGTTTTTT
TRBJ2-5	TRBD2	TRBV14	-	CASSLPSGVETQYF	TGTGCCAGCAGCCTTCCTAGCGGGGTCGAGACCCAGTACTTC
TRBJ2-7	-	TRBV4-3	-	CASSQGPTDIYEQYF	TGCGCCAGCAGCCAAGGCCCGACAGATATCTACGAGCAGTACTTC
TRBJ1-2	-	TRBV15	-	CATSRATRGQSYGYTF	TGTGCCACCAGCAGAGCTACCAGGGGACAAAGCTATGGCTACACCTTC
TRBJ2-1	-	TRBV7-2	-	CASSFSSSYNEQFF	TGTGCCAGCAGCTTCTCCAGCTCCTACAATGAGCAGTTCTTC
TRBJ2-3	-	TRBV6-6	-	CAGSRELSTDTQYF	TGTGCCGGAAGCAGGGAGTTATCCACAGATACGCAGTATTTT
TRBJ1-3	-	TRBV25-1	-	CASTDRPPGNTIYF	TGTGCCAGCACTGACAGACCGCCTGGAAACACCATATATTTT
TRBJ1-2	-	TRBV27	-	CASSWGVLDYGYTF	TGTGCCAGCAGTTGGGGGGTTCTTGACTATGGCTACACCTTC
TRBJ2-2	TRBD1	TRBV11-3	-	CASSLRRDRGTGELFF	TGTGCCAGCAGCTTAAGACGGGACAGGGGTACCGGGGAGCTGTTTTTT
TRBJ2-5	-	TRBV12-3/TRBV12-4	once	CASSPSGETQYF	TGTGCCAGCAGTCCGAGCGGAGAGACCCAGTACTTC
TRBJ1-2	-	TRBV6-5	-	CASSYSGLGYTF	TGTGCCAGCAGTTACTCTGGGTTGGGCTACACCTTC
TRBJ1-2	-	TRBV2	-	CASSIREDYGYTF	TGTGCCAGCAGCATCAGGGAGGACTATGGCTACACCTTC
TRBJ1-3	-	TRBV10-3	-	CAIRNTGLGNTIYF	TGTGCCATCAGGAATACAGGGCTTGGAAACACCATATATTTT
TRBJ1-3	TRBD1	TRBV5-4	-	CASSSRTGRSGNTIYF	TGTGCCAGCAGCAGCAGGACAGGGCGCTCTGGAAACACCATATATTTT
TRBJ1-1	-	TRBV7-9	-	CASSPGTGVTEAFF	TGTGCCAGCAGCCCGGGCACCGGGGTAACTGAAGCTTTCTTT
TRBJ2-3	-	TRBV4-3	-	CASSQDAVKLGTDTQYF	TGCGCCAGCAGCCAAGACGCCGTTAAACTGGGCACAGATACGCAGTATTTT
TRBJ2-2	-	TRBV19	-	CASSTSPGELFF	TGTGCCAGTAGTACCAGTCCCGGGGAGCTGTTTTTT
TRBJ1-1	-	TRBV3-1/TRBV3-2	-	CASSQGGTDTEAFF	TGTGCCAGCAGCCAAGGAGGGACGGACACTGAAGCTTTCTTT
TRBJ2-3	-	TRBV6-5	-	CASSFFREIPDTQYF	TGTGCCAGCAGTTTTTTTAGAGAGATCCCAGATACGCAGTATTTT
TRBJ2-1	-	TRBV6-6	-	CASSPGQPGIRSYNEQFF	TGTGCCAGCAGTCCAGGACAACCAGGGATCCGCTCCTACAATGAGCAGTTCTTC
TRBJ1-2	-	TRBV20-1	few	CSAKNYGYTF	TGCAGTGCTAAGAACTATGGCTACACCTTC
TRBJ1-3	-	TRBV30	-	CAWGPAGHTIYF	TGTGCCTGGGGCCCGGCCGGACACACCATATATTTT
TRBJ1-2	-	TRBV27	-	CASSLTGISQVNYGYTF	TGTGCCAGCAGTTTAACCGGAATCTCTCAGGTTAACTATGGCTACACCTTC
TRBJ2-1	TRBD2	TRBV19	-	CASSIVLAGFRNEQFF	TGTGCCAGTAGTATCGTCCTAGCGGGATTCAGGAATGAGCAGTTCTTC
TRBJ1-2	-	TRBV9	-	CASSPGQSYGYTF	TGTGCCAGCAGCCCAGGACAGTCCTATGGCTACACCTTC
TRBJ1-2	-	TRBV10-3	-	CAISLQGQGPYGYTF	TGTGCCATCAGCCTACAGGGTCAAGGTCCCTATGGCTACACCTTC
TRBJ2-3	-	TRBV7-3	-	CASSPWPSFTDTQYF	TGTGCCAGCAGCCCCTGGCCTAGCTTCACAGATACGCAGTATTTT
TRBJ1-2	TRBD1	TRBV7-6	once	CASEGGGYTF	TGTGCCAGCGAAGGGGGCGGCTACACCTTC
TRBJ2-5	-	TRBV4-3	-	CASSQVGGGQETQYF	TGCGCCAGCAGCCAAGTAGGGGGGGGTCAAGAGACCCAGTACTTC
TRBJ2-1	TRBD1	TRBV19	once	CASSTRTGDEQFF	TGTGCCAGTAGTACGAGGACAGGGGATGAGCAGTTCTTC
TRBJ1-2	-	TRBV12-3/TRBV12-4	few	CASSLAEGESYTF	TGTGCCAGCAGTTTAGCTGAGGGAGAAAGCTACACCTTC
TRBJ2-7	-	TRBV6-6	-	CASSLESSGTDSYEQYF	TGTGCCAGCAGTCTTGAGAGTTCCGGGACGGACTCCTACGAGCAGTACTTC
TRBJ1-2	-	TRBV2	-	CASTGALEGSEGYTF	TGTGCCAGCACCGGGGCCCTTGAGGGTTCTGAGGGCTACACCTTC
TRBJ2-3	-	TRBV5-1	-	CASSLFGGADTQYF	TGCGCCAGCAGCTTGTTCGGGGGAGCAGATACGCAGTATTTT
TRBJ1-2	-	TRBV6-5	-	CASSRVLSYGYTF	TGTGCCAGCAGCCGGGTCCTTAGCTATGGCTACACCTTC
TRBJ2-5	-	TRBV7-2	-	CASSLRAARAETQYF	TGTGCCAGCAGCTTGCGCGCCGCCAGGGCGGAGACCCAGTACTTC
TRBJ2-7	-	TRBV12-3/TRBV12-4	-	CASSFMGLLEQYF	TGTGCCAGCAGTTTTATGGGGTTGCTCGAGCAGTACTTC